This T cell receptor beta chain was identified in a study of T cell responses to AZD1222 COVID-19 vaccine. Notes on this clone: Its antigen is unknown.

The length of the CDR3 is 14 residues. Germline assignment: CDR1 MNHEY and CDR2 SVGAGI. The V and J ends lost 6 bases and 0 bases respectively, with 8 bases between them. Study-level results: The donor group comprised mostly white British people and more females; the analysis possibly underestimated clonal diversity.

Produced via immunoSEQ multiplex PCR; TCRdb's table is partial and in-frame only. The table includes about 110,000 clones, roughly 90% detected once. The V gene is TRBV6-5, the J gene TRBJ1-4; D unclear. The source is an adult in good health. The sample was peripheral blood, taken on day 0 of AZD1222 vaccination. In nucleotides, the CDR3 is TGTGCCAGCAGCCCACAGACAACTAATGAAAAACTGTTTTTT. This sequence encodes CASSPQTTNEKLFF.